This passage covers 3 T cell receptor beta chains from one sample sequenced in a study of CD8+CD57+ T cells in acquired aplastic anemia (dated by TCRdb to the late 2010s). Expansion of CD8+CD57+ cells had been shown by flow cytometry in the patients chosen for sequencing. Reads for this sample came from an Illumina HiSeq 2000. Genomic DNA served as template for TCR beta VDJ combination and CDR3 sequence profiling. TCRdb's own reprocessing of the public reads used fastp at Q25 and MiXCR and kept productive beta chains. Rows are combined by CDR3 protein, so each entry shows the most common genes and DNA. A total of about 200,000 distinct CDR3 sequences appear in this sample, approximately 60% of them only once. In total, the top ten clones hold roughly 64% of the sample. The sample taken for sequencing was sorted CD4+, CD8+, or CD8+CD57+ T cells (not recorded which) from PBMCs. Source of these receptors: a human donor with aplastic anemia.

The rearrangement links TRBV7-3 to TRBJ2-1; D is possibly TRBD2 (6 bases). Germline CDR1 SGHTA, CDR2 FQGTGA. V was shortened by 6 bases and J by 4 bases, with 19 bases between the two germline ends. The CDR3 runs 16 residues. The CDR3 region is CASRERPGLDYNEQFF. The CDR3 DNA is TGTGCCAGCAGGGAGCGACCGGGACTGGATTACAATGAGCAGTTCTTC.

The sample holds a few counts of this clonotype. This chain links TRBV20-1 with TRBJ1-1; D unresolved. V lost 1 base, J lost 3 bases, and 15 bases lay in between. CDR1 is DFQATT, CDR2 SNEGSKA, per germline (reference sequence). The CDR3 runs 15 residues. The CDR3 reads CSARAVLDGDTEAFF. CDR3 bases: TGCAGTGCTAGAGCGGTATTGGACGGGGACACTGAAGCTTTCTTT.

V is TRBV7-2 and J is TRBJ2-1, with 10 bases fitting TRBD2. From germline, CDR1 is SGHTA and CDR2 FQGNSA. This CDR3 is 15 amino acids long. V gave up 5 bases and J gave up 5 bases; unmatched junction bases: 6. CDR3 in amino acids: CASSISGGPNNEQFF. CDR3 DNA sequence: TGTGCCAGCAGCATTAGCGGGGGGCCTAACAATGAGCAGTTCTTC.